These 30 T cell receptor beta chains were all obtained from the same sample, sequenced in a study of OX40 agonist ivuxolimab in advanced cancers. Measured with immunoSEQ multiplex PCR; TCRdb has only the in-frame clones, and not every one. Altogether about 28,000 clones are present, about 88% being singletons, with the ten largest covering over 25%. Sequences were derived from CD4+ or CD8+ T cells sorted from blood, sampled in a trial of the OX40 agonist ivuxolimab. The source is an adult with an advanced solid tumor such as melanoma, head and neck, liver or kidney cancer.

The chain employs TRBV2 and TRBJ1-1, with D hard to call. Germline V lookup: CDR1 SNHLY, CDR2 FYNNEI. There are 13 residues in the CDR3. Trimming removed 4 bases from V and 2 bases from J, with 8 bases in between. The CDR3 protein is CASSGQDNTEAFF. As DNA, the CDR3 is TGTGCCAGCAGTGGGCAGGACAACACTGAAGCTTTCTTT. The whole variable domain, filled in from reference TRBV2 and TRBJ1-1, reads EPEVTQTPSHQVTQMGQEVILRCVPISNHLYFYWYRQILGQKVEFLVSFYNNEISEKSEIFDDQFSVERPDGSNFTLKIRSTKLEDSAMYFCASSGQDNTEAFFGQGTRLTVV.

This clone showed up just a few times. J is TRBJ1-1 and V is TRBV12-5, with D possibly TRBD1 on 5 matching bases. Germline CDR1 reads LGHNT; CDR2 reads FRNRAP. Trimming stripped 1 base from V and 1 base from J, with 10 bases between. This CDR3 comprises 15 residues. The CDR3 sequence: CASGLAKGPNTEAFF. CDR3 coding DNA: TGTGCTAGTGGTTTGGCCAAGGGGCCGAACACTGAAGCTTTCTTT.

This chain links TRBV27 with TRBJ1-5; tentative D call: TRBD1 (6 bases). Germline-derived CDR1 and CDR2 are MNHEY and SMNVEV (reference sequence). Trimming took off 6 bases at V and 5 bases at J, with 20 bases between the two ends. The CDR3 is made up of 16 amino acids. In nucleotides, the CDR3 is TGTGCCAGCAGCTATGGGACACCAAATGCCTATCAGCCCCAGCATTTT. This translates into CASSYGTPNAYQPQHF.

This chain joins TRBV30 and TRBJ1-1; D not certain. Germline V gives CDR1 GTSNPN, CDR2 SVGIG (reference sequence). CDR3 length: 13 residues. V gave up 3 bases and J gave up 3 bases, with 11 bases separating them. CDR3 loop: CAWSIQRHTEAFF. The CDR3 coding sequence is TGTGCCTGGAGCATCCAGAGGCACACTGAAGCTTTCTTT. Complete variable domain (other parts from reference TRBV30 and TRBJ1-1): SQTIHQWPATLVQPVGSPLSLECTVEGTSNPNLYWYRQAAGRGLQLLFYSVGIGQISSEVPQNLSASRPQDRQFILSSKKLLLSDSGFYLCAWSIQRHTEAFFGQGTRLTVV.

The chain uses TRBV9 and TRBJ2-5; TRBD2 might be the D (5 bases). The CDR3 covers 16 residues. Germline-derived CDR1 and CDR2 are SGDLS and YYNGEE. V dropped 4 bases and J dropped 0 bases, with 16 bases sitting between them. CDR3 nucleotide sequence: TGTGCCAGCAGCTTATCTCCTACGGACTACCAAGAGACCCAGTACTTC. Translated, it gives CASSLSPTDYQETQYF.

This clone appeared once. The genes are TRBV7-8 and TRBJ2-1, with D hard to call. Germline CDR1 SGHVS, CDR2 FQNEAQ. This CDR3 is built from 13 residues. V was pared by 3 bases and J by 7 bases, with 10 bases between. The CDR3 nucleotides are TGTGCCAGCAGCTTGACCTGGCTAAATGAGCAGTTCTTC. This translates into CASSLTWLNEQFF.

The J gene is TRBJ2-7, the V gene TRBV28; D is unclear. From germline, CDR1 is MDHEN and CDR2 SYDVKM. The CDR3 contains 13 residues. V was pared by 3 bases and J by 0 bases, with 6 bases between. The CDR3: CASSFTASYEQYF. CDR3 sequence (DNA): TGTGCCAGCAGTTTCACGGCCTCCTACGAGCAGTACTTC.

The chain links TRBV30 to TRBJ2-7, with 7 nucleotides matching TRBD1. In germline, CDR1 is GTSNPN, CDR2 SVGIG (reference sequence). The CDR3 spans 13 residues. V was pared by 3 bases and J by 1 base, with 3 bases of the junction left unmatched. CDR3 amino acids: CAWRGQPSYEQYF. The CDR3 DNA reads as TGTGCCTGGAGGGGACAGCCTTCCTACGAGCAGTACTTC.

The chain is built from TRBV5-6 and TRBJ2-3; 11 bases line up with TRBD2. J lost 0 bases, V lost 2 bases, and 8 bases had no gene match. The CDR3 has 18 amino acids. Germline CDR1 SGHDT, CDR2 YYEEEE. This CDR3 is CASSLLAGGPPSTDTQYF. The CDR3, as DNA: TGTGCCAGCAGCTTATTAGCGGGGGGGCCTCCTAGCACAGATACGCAGTATTTT.

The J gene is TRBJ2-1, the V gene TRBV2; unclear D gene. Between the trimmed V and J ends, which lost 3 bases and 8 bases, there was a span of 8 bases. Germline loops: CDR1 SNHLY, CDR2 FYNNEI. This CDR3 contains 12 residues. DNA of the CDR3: TGTGCCAGCAGTGAGGGGTATGATGAGCAGTTCTTC. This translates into CASSEGYDEQFF.

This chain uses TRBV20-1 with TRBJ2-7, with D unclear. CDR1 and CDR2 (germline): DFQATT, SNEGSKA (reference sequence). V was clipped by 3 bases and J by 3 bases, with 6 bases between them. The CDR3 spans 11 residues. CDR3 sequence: CSASPSYEQYF. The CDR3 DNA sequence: TGCAGTGCTAGTCCTAGCTACGAGCAGTACTTC.

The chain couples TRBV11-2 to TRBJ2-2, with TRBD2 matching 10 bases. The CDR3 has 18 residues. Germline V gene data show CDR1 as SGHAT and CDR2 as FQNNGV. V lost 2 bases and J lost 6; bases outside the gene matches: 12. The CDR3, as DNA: TGTGCCAGCAGCTTAAAACCCGAAGCCGGACTAGCGGCCGGGGAGCTGTTTTTT. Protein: CASSLKPEAGLAAGELFF.

The CDR3, as DNA: TGTGCCAGCAGCGTCGGACAGGGGGCAGCTAAGGAGACCCAGTACTTC. Amino acid sequence: CASSVGQGAAKETQYF. This sequence joins TRBV7-9 and TRBJ2-5, with TRBD1 matching 11 bases. This CDR3 contains 16 residues. Looked up from germline, CDR1 is SEHNR and CDR2 is FQNEAQ (reference sequence). V lost 5 bases, J lost 5 bases, and 10 bases stayed unmatched. Using reference TRBV7-9 and TRBJ2-5 for the parts outside the CDR3, the full variable domain is DTGVSQNPRHKITKRGQNVTFRCDPISEHNRLYWYRQTLGQGPEFLTYFQNEAQLEKSRLLSDRFSAERPKGSFSTLEIQRTEQGDSAMYLCASSVGQGAAKETQYFGPGTRLLVL.

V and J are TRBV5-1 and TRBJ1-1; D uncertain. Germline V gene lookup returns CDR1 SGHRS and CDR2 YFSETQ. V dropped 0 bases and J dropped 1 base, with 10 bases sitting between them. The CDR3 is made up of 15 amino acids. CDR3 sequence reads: CASSLAGTKNTEAFF. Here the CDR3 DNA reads TGCGCCAGCAGCTTGGCCGGCACTAAGAACACTGAAGCTTTCTTT.

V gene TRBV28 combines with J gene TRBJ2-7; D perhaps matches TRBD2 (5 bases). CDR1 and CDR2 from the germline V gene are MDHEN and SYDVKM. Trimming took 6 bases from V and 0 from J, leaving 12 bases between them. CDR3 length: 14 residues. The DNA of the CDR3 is TGTGCCAGCAGGCCCGGGATGAGCTCCTACGAGCAGTACTTC. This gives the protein CASRPGMSSYEQYF.

The CDR3 nucleotides are TGTGCCAGCAGGGGGTCGGGGGGGTTTGAAGAGACCCAGTACTTC. Its translation: CASRGSGGFEETQYF. This sequence joins TRBV11-3 and TRBJ2-5; TRBD2 agrees at 8 bases. This CDR3 region has 15 residues. From germline, CDR1 is SGHNT and CDR2 YENEEA. V was pared by 6 bases and J by 3 bases, with 9 bases of the junction left unmatched.

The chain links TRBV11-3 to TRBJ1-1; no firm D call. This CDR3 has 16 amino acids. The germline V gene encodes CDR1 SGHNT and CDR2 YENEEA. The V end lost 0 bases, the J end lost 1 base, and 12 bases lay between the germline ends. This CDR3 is CASSLDWERQNTEAFF. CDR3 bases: TGTGCCAGCAGCTTAGACTGGGAGCGTCAGAACACTGAAGCTTTCTTT. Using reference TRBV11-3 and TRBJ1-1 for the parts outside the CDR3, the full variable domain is EAGVVQSPRYKIIEKKQPVAFWCNPISGHNTLYWYLQNLGQGPELLIRYENEEAVDDSQLPKDRFSAERLKGVDSTLKIQPAELGDSAVYLCASSLDWERQNTEAFFGQGTRLTVV.

The CDR3 region is CASSTRTGETYNSPLHF. The DNA for the CDR3 is TGTGCCAGCAGCACCCGGACAGGGGAAACCTATAATTCACCCCTCCACTTT. The genes are TRBV11-2 and TRBJ1-6, with 9 bases matching TRBD1. Germline V CDR1 and CDR2: SGHAT, FQNNGV. Germline trimming cut 5 bases from V and 2 bases from J; bases unmatched to any gene: 7. The CDR3 runs 17 residues. The full variable domain, completed using reference TRBV11-2 and TRBJ1-6, is EAGVAQSPRYKIIEKRQSVAFWCNPISGHATLYWYQQILGQGPKLLIQFQNNGVVDDSQLPKDRFSAERLKGVDSTLKIQPAKLEDSAVYLCASSTRTGETYNSPLHFGNGTRLTVT.

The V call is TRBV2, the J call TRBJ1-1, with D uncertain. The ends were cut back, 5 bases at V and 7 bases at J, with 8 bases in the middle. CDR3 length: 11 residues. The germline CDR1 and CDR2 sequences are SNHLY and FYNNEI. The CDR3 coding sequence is TGTGCCAGCAGTCAAAGGGATGAAGCTTTCTTT. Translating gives CASSQRDEAFF.

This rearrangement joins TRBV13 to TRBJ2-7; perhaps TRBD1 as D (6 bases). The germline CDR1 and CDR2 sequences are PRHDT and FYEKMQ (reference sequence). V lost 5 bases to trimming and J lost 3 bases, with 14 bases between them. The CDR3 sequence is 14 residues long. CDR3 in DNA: TGTGCCAGCAGCCCTCAGGGGCGCAACTACGAGCAGTACTTC. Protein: CASSPQGRNYEQYF.

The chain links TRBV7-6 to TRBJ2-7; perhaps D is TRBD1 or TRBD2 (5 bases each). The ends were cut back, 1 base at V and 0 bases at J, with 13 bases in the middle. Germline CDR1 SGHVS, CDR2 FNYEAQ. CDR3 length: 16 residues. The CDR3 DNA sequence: TGTGCCAGCAGCTTAGGTCCGGGGCCTAACTCCTACGAGCAGTACTTC. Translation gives CASSLGPGPNSYEQYF. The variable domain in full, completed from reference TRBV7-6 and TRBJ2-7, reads GAGVSQSPRYKVTKRGQDVALRCDPISGHVSLYWYRQALGQGPEFLTYFNYEAQQDKSGLPNDRFSAERPEGSISTLTIQRTEQRDSAMYRCASSLGPGPNSYEQYFGPGTRLTVT.

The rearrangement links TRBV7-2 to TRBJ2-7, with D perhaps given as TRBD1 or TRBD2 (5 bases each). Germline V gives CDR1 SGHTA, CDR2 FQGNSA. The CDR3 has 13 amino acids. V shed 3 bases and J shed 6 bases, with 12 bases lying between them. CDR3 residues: CASSFNQGPEQYF. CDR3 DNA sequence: TGTGCCAGCAGCTTTAACCAGGGACCCGAGCAGTACTTC. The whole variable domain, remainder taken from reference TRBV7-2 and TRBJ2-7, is GAGVSQSPSNKVTEKGKDVELRCDPISGHTALYWYRQSLGQGLEFLIYFQGNSAPDKSGLPSDRFSAERTGGSVSTLTIQRTQQEDSAVYLCASSFNQGPEQYFGPGTRLTVT.

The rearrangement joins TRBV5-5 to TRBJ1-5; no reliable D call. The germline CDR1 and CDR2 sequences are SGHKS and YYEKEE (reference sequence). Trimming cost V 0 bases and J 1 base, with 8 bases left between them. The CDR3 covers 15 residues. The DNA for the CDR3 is TGTGCCAGCAGCTTGGCGGGGAACAGCAATCAGCCCCAGCATTTT. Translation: CASSLAGNSNQPQHF.

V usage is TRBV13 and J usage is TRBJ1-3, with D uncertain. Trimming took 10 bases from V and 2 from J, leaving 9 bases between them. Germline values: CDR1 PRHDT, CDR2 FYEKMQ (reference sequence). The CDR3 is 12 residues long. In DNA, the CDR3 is TGTGCCACCGGGATTGCTGGAAACACCATATATTTT. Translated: CATGIAGNTIYF.

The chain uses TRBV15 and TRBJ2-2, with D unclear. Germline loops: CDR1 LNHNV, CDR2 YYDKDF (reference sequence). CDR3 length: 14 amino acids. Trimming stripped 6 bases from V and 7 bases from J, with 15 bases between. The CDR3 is CATSPRDLVGELFF. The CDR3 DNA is TGTGCCACCAGTCCTAGAGATCTGGTCGGGGAGCTGTTTTTT. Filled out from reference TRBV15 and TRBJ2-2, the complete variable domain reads DAMVIQNPRYQVTQFGKPVTLSCSQTLNHNVMYWYQQKSSQAPKLLFHYYDKDFNNEADTPDNFQSRRPNTSFCFLDIRSPGLGDTAMYLCATSPRDLVGELFFGEGSRLTVL.

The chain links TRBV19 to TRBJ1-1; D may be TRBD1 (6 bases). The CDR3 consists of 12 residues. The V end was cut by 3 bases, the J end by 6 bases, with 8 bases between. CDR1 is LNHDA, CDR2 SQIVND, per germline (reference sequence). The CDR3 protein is CASSIAGAEAFF. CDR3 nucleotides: TGTGCCAGTAGTATCGCAGGGGCTGAAGCTTTCTTT.

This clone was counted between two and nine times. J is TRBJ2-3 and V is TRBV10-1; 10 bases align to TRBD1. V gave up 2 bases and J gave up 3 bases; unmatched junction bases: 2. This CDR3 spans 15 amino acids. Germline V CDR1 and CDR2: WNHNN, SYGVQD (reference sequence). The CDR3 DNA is TGCGCCAGCAGTGAGGGGACAGGGGATACAGATACGCAGTATTTT. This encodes CASSEGTGDTDTQYF.

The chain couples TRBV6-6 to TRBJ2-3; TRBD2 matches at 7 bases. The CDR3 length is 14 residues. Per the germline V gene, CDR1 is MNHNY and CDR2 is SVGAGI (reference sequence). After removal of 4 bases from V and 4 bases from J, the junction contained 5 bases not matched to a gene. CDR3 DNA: TGTGCCAGCAGTTGGGGGGGAACGGCAGATACGCAGTATTTT. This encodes CASSWGGTADTQYF.

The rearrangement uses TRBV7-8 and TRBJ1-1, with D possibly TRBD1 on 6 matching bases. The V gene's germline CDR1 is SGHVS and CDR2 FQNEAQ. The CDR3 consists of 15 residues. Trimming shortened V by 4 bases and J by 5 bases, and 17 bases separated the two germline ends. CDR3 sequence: CASSWEGGLGTEAFF. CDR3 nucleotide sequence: TGTGCCAGCAGCTGGGAGGGGGGCCTGGGGACTGAAGCTTTCTTT.

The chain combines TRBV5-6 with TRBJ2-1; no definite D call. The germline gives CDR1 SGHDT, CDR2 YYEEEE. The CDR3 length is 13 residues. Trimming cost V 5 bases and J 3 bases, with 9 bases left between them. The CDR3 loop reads CASSSGDYNEQFF. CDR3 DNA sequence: TGTGCCAGCAGTAGTGGGGACTACAATGAGCAGTTCTTC.